This TCR beta chain was profiled in a study of OX40 agonist ivuxolimab in advanced cancers. Sequencing used immunoSEQ multiplex PCR; TCRdb keeps in-frame clones, though not all of them. The table shows about 66,000 clones, with about four fifths occurring only once. V lost 0 bases to trimming and J lost 1 base, with 13 bases between them. The CDR3 sequence is 16 residues long. Germline V gene sequence: CDR1 MRHNA, CDR2 SNTAGT. This specimen was CD4+ or CD8+ T cells sorted from blood, taken in a trial of the OX40 agonist ivuxolimab. The receptor was derived from an adult with an advanced solid tumor such as melanoma, head and neck, liver or kidney cancer. The rearrangement uses TRBV6-4 and TRBJ2-7; D might be TRBD2 (6 bases). This CDR3 is CASSDSLGGDSYEQYF. The CDR3 region has the DNA TGTGCCAGCAGTGACTCGCTTGGCGGGGATTCCTACGAGCAGTACTTC.